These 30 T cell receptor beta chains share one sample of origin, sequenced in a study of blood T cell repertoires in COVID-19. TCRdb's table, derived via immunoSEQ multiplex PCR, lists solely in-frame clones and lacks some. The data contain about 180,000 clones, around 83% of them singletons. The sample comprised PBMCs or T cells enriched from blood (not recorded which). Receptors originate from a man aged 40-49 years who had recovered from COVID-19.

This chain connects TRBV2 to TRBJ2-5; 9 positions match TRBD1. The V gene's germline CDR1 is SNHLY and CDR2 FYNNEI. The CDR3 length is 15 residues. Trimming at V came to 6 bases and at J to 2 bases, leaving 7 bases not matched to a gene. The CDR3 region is CASSQPGQGQETQYF. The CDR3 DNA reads TGTGCCAGCAGCCAACCTGGACAGGGGCAAGAGACCCAGTACTTC. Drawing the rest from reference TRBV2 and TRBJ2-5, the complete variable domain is EPEVTQTPSHQVTQMGQEVILRCVPISNHLYFYWYRQILGQKVEFLVSFYNNEISEKSEIFDDQFSVERPDGSNFTLKIRSTKLEDSAMYFCASSQPGQGQETQYFGPGTRLLVL.

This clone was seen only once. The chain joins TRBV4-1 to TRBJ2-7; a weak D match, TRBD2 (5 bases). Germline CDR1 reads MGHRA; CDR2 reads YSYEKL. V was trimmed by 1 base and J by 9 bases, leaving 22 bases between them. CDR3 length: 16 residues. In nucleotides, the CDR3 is TGCGCCAGCAGCCAAGCCCCTGTGAGAGGGCCCTTGGGGCAGTACTTC. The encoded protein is CASSQAPVRGPLGQYF.

CDR3 bases: TGTGCCAGCAGCCCAGGGGGCTTAGGCACAGATACGCAGTATTTT. As protein: CASSPGGLGTDTQYF. The genes are TRBV5-8 and TRBJ2-3; TRBD1 agrees at 8 bases. Germline CDR1 and CDR2: SGHTS and YDEGEE. The V segment lost 4 bases and the J segment 1 base; nucleotides outside the gene matches: 5. The CDR3 extends over 15 amino acids.

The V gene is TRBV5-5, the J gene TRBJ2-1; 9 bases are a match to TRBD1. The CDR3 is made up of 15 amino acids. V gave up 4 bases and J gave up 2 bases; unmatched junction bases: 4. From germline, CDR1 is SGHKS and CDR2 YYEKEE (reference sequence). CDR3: CASSPRDRAYNEQFF. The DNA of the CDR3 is TGTGCCAGCAGCCCCCGGGACAGGGCCTACAATGAGCAGTTCTTC.

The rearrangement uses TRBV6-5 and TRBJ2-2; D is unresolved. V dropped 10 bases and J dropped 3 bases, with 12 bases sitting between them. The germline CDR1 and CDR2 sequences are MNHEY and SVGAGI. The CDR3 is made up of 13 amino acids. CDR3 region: CATAPGDTGELFF. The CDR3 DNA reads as TGTGCCACCGCCCCCGGTGACACCGGGGAGCTGTTTTTT.

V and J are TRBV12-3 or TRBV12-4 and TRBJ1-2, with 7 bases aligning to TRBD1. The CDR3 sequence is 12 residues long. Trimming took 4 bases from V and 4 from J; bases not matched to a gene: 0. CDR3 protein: CASSWDSYGYTF. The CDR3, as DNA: TGTGCCAGCAGTTGGGACAGCTATGGCTACACCTTC.

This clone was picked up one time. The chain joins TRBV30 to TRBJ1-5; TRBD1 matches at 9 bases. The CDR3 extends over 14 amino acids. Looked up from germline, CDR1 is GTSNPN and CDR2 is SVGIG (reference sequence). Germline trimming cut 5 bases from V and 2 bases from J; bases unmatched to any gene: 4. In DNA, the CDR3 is TGTGCCTGGGGGGGACAGGGTGGCAATCAGCCCCAGCATTTT. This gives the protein CAWGGQGGNQPQHF. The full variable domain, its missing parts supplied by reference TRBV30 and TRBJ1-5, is SQTIHQWPATLVQPVGSPLSLECTVEGTSNPNLYWYRQAAGRGLQLLFYSVGIGQISSEVPQNLSASRPQDRQFILSSKKLLLSDSGFYLCAWGGQGGNQPQHFGDGTRLSIL.

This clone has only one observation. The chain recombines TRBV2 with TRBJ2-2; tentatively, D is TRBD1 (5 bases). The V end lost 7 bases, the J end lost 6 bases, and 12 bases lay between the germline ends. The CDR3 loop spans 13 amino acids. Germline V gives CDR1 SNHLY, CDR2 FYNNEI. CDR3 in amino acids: CASKQGPPGELFF. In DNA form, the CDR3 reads TGTGCCAGCAAGCAGGGCCCCCCCGGGGAGCTGTTTTTT.

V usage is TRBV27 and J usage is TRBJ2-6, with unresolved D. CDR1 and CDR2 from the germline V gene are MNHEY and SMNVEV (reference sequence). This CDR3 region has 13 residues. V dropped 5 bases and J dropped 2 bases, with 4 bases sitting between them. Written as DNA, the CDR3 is TGTGCCAGCAGTCCTACTGGGGCCAACGTCCTGACTTTC. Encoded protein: CASSPTGANVLTF.

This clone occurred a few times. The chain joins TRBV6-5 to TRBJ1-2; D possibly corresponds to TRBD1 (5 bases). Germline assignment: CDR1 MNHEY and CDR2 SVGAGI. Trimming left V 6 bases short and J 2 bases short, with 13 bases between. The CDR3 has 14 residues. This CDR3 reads CASRSRGGNYGYTF. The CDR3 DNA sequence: TGTGCCAGCAGAAGTAGGGGAGGAAACTATGGCTACACCTTC.

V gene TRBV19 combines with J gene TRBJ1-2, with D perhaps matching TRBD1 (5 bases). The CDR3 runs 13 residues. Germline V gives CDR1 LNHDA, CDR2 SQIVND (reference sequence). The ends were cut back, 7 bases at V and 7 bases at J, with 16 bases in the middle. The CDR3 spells CASKKGDISGYTF. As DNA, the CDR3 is TGTGCCAGTAAAAAAGGGGATATTAGTGGCTACACCTTC.

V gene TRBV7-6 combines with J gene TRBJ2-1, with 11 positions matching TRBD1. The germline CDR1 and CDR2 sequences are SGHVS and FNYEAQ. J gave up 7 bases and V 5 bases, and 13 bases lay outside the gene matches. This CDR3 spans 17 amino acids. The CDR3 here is CASSLAQPGTGGNEQFF. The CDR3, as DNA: TGTGCCAGCAGCCTCGCACAGCCCGGGACAGGGGGAAATGAGCAGTTCTTC.

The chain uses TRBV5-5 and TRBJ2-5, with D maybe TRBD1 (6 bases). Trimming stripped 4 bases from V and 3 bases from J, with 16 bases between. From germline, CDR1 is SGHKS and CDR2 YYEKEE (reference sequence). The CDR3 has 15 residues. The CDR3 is CASSLETGLEETQYF. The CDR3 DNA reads TGTGCCAGCAGCCTAGAAACAGGGTTAGAAGAGACCCAGTACTTC.

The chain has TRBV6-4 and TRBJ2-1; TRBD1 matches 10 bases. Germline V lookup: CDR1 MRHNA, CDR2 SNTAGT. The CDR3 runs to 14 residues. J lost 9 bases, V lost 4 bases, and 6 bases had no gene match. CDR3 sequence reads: CASSAWTGGGEQFF. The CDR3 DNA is TGTGCCAGCAGTGCCTGGACAGGGGGAGGTGAGCAGTTCTTC.

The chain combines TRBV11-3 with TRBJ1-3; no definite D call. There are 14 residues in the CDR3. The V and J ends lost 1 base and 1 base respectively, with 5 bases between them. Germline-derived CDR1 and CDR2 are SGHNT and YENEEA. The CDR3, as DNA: TGTGCCAGCAGCTTAGGTTCATCTGGAAACACCATATATTTT. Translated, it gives CASSLGSSGNTIYF.

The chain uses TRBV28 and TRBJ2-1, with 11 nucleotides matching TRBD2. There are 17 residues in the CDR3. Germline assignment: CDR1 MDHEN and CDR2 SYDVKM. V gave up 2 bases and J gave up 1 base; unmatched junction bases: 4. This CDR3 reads CASSLGIAGGSYNEQFF. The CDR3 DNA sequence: TGTGCCAGCAGTTTAGGTATAGCGGGAGGGTCCTACAATGAGCAGTTCTTC.

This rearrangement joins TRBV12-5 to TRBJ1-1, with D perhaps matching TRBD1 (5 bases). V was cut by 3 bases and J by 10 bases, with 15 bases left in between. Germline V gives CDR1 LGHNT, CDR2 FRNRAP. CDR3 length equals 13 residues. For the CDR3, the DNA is TGTGCTAGTGGTTTAAATTTCGGGGGGGGAGCTTTCTTT. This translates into CASGLNFGGGAFF.

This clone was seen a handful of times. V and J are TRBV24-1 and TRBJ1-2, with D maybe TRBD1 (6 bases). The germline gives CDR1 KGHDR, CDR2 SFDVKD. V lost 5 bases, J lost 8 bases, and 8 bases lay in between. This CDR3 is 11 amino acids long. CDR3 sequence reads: CATSGRGGYTF. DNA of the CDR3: TGTGCCACCAGTGGCAGGGGAGGCTACACCTTC.

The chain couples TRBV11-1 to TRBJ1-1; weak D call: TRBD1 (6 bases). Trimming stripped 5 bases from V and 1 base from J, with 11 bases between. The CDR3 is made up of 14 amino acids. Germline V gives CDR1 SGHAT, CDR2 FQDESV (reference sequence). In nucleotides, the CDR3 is TGTGCCAGCAGCCCCATGACAGGGAACACTGAAGCTTTCTTT. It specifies CASSPMTGNTEAFF.

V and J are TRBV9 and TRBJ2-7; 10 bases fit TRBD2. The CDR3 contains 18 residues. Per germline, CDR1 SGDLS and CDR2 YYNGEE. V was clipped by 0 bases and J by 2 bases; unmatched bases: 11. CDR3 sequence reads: CASSVGTSGTGEAYEQYF. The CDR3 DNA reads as TGTGCCAGCAGCGTAGGTACTAGCGGGACAGGAGAAGCCTACGAGCAGTACTTC.

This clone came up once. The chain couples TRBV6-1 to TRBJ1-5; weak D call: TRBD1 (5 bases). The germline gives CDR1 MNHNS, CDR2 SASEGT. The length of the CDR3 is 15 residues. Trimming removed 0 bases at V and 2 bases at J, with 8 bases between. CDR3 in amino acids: CASSEALGGNQPQHF. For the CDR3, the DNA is TGTGCCAGCAGTGAAGCGCTAGGGGGCAATCAGCCCCAGCATTTT.

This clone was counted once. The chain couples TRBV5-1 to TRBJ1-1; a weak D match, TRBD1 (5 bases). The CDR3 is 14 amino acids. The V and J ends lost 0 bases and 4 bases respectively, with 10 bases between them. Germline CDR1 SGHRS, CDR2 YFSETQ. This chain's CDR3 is CASSLDPGPTEAFF. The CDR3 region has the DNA TGCGCCAGCAGCTTGGACCCAGGGCCCACTGAAGCTTTCTTT.

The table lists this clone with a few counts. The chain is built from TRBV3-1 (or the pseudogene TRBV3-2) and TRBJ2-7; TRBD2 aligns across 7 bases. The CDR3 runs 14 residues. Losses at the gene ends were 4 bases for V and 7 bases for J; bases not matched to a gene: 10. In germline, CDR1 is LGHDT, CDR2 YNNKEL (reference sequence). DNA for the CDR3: TGTGCCAGCAGCCCGGGACCCATCGGGAGGGAGCAGTACTTC. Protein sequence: CASSPGPIGREQYF.

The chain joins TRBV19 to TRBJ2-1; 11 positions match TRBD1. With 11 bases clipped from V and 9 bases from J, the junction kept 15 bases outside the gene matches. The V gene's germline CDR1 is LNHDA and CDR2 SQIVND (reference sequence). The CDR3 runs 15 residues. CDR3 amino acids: CACQPEDRGQGEQFF. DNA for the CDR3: TGTGCCTGCCAACCAGAGGACAGGGGGCAGGGTGAGCAGTTCTTC. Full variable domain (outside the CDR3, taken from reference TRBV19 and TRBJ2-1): DGGITQSPKYLFRKEGQNVTLSCEQNLNHDAMYWYRQDPGQGLRLIYYSQIVNDFQKGDIAEGYSVSREKKESFPLTVTSAQKNPTAFYLCACQPEDRGQGEQFFGPGTRLTVL.

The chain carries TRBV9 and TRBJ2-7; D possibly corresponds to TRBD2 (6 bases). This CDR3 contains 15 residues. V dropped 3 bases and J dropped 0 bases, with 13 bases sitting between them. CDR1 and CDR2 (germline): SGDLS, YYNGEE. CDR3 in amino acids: CASSAGTQSSYEQYF. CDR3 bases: TGTGCCAGCAGCGCCGGGACTCAGAGCTCCTACGAGCAGTACTTC. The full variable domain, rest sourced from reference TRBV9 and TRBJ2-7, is DSGVTQTPKHLITATGQRVTLRCSPRSGDLSVYWYQQSLDQGLQFLIQYYNGEERAKGNILERFSAQQFPDLHSELNLSSLELGDSALYFCASSAGTQSSYEQYFGPGTRLTVT.

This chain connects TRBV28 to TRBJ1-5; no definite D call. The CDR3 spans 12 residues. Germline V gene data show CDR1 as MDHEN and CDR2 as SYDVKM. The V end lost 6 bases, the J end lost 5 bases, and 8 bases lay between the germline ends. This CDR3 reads CASSPPHQPQHF. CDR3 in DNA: TGTGCCAGCAGCCCCCCTCATCAGCCCCAGCATTTT.

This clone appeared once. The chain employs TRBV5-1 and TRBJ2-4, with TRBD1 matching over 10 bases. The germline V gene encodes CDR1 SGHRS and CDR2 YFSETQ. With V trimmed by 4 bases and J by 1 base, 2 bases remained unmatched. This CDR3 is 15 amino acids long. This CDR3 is CASSQGQGAKNIQYF. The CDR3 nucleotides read TGCGCCAGCAGCCAGGGACAGGGGGCCAAAAACATTCAGTACTTC.

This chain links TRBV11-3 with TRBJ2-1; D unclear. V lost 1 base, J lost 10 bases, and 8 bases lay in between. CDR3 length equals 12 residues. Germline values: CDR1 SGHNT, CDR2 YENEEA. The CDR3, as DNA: TGTGCCAGCAGCTTAGGTAGCCCGGAGCAGTTCTTC. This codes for CASSLGSPEQFF.

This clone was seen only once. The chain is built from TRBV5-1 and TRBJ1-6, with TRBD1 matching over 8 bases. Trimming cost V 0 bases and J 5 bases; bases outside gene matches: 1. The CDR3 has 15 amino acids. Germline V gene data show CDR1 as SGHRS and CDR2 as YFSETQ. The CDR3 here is CASSLETGDNSPLHF. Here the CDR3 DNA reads TGCGCCAGCAGCTTGGAGACAGGGGATAATTCACCCCTCCACTTT.

The CDR3 nucleotides are TGTGCTAGTGGTTTGACCCTGGACAGGGGGCGCGAGGTACCCCTCCACTTT. Translated, it gives CASGLTLDRGREVPLHF. The chain is built from TRBV12-5 and TRBJ1-6; 11 bases agree with TRBD1. Looked up from germline, CDR1 is LGHNT and CDR2 is FRNRAP. CDR3 length equals 17 residues. Trimming cost V 2 bases and J 12 bases; bases outside gene matches: 12.